This T cell receptor (beta chain) appears in the sequencing data of a study of T cell responses to AZD1222 COVID-19 vaccine. Broader study findings: Sampling captured repertoires only after the peak T cell response. Spike-spanning, vaccine-associated CD4 TCRs were dominant at 160-218 and 743-854.

Trimming cost V 5 bases and J 7 bases; bases outside gene matches: 9. CDR3 length: 14 residues. Germline CDR1 PRHDT, CDR2 FYEKMQ (reference sequence). To note about this clone: The target antigen is unknown.

Using immunoSEQ multiplex PCR, the repertoire was profiled, and TCRdb retains in-frame clones only, with some absent. The sample holds 100,000 or so clones, around 96% seen once. Sequencing used peripheral blood, obtained on day 0 of AZD1222 vaccination. The chain is built from TRBV13 and TRBJ1-1, with 8 positions matching TRBD1. The clonotype originates from an adult in good health. CDR3 DNA: TGTGCCAGCAGCAGCAGGGGGCGCGTGGGTGAAGCTTTCTTT. Amino acid sequence: CASSSRGRVGEAFF.